These 4 T cell receptor beta chains originate from one sample sequenced in a study of T-cell reconstitution after alpha-beta-depleted transplantation in children. Construction of the TCRbeta library involved unique molecular identifiers. TCRdb called the PCR reads again in MiXCR, with one record for every CDR3 protein. Of about 490,000 distinct CDR3 sequences listed, under 12% are singletons. The material was PBMCs, obtained before TCRalphabeta/CD19-depleted stem cell transplant. All receptors derive from a child aged 2 to 10 with inherited bone marrow failure, due to receive a stem cell transplant.

This clonotype was recorded many times. The chain employs TRBV12-3 or TRBV12-4 and TRBJ2-3; 12 bases are a match to TRBD2. The CDR3 is 16 amino acids. V lost 5 bases to trimming and J lost 4 bases; unmatched junction nucleotides: 7. CDR3 in amino acids: CASSGSSGREADTQYF. CDR3 DNA: TGTGCCAGCAGTGGGTCTAGCGGGAGGGAAGCAGATACGCAGTATTTT.

The gene calls are TRBV20-1 and TRBJ2-1; D call uncertain. Trimming removed 5 bases at V and 4 bases at J, with 9 bases between. The CDR3 is 12 amino acids. Germline V gene data show CDR1 as DFQATT and CDR2 as SNEGSKA (reference sequence). The CDR3 nucleotides read TGCAGTGCTGGGCTAGTTTACAATGAGCAGTTCTTC. It specifies CSAGLVYNEQFF.

This clonotype was found many times. This chain uses TRBV20-1 with TRBJ1-1; D is undetermined. V lost 0 bases, J lost 0 bases, and 8 bases lay in between. Germline CDR1 and CDR2: DFQATT and SNEGSKA (reference sequence). This CDR3 has 14 residues. CDR3 sequence (DNA): TGCAGTGCTAGAGACGACGGACTGAACACTGAAGCTTTCTTT. It encodes CSARDDGLNTEAFF.

This clonotype was seen a handful of times. The chain has TRBV29-1 and TRBJ2-1; 8 bases align to TRBD2. J was trimmed by 4 bases and V by 3 bases; bases with no gene match: 8. The length of the CDR3 is 15 residues. Germline-derived CDR1 and CDR2 are SQVTM and ANQGSEA. The CDR3 nucleotides read TGCAGCGTTGACGGGAGTAGCGGGGCTTACAATGAGCAGTTCTTC. Amino acids: CSVDGSSGAYNEQFF.